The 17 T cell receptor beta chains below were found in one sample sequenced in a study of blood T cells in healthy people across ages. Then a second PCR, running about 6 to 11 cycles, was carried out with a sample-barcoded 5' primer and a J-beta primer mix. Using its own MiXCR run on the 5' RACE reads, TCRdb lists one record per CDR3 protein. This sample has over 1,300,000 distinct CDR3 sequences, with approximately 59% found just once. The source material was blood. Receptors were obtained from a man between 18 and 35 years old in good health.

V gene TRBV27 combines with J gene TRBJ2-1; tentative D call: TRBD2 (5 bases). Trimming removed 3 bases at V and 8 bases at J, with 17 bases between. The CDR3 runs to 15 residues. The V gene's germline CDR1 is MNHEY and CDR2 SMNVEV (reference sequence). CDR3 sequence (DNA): TGTGCCAGCAGTTTGTATGGTCGACTAATTCATGAGCAGTTCTTC. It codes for CASSLYGRLIHEQFF.

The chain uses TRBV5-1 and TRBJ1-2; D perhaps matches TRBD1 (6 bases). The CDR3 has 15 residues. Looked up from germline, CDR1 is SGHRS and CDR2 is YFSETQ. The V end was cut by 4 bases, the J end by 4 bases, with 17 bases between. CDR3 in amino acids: CASSLTPTGLYGYTF. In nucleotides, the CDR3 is TGCGCCAGCAGCCTAACACCGACAGGCCTCTATGGCTACACCTTC.

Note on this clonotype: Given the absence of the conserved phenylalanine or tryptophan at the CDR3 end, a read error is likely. CDR3 DNA sequence: TGTGCCAGCAGCTTACAACGGGGGGGCCGTTTAAGCACAGATACGCAGTATTAT. Amino acid sequence: CASSLQRGGRLSTDTQYY. The chain has TRBV7-2 and TRBJ2-3, with TRBD2 matching 8 bases. Looked up from germline, CDR1 is SGHTA and CDR2 is FQGNSA. This CDR3 contains 18 residues. Germline trimming cut 2 bases from V and 0 bases from J; bases unmatched to any gene: 10.

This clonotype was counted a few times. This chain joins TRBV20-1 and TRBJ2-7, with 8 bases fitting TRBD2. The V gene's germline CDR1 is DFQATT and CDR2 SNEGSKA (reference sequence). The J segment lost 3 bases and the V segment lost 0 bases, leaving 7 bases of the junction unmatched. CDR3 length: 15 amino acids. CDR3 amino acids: CSARDPAGVNYEQYF. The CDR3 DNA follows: TGCAGTGCTAGAGATCCAGCGGGGGTCAACTACGAGCAGTACTTC.

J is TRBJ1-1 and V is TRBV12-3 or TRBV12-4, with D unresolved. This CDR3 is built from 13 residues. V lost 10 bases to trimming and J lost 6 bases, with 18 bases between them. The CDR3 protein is CATTPAVVAEAFF. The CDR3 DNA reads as TGTGCCACCACTCCGGCCGTGGTCGCTGAAGCTTTCTTT.

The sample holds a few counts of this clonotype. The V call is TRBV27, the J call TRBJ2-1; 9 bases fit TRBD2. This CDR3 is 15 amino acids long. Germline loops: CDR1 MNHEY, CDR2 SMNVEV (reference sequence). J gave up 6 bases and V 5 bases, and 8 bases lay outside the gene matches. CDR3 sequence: CASSLAGGPSNEQFF. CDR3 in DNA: TGTGCCAGCAGTCTGGCGGGGGGGCCATCCAATGAGCAGTTCTTC.

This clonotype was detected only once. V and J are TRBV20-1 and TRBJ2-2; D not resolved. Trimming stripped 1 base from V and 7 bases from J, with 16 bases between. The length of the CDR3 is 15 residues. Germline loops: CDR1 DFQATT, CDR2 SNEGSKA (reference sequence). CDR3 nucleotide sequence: TGCAGTGCTAGAGCGGGCCCTACGAGGAGCGGGGAGCTGTTTTTT. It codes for CSARAGPTRSGELFF.

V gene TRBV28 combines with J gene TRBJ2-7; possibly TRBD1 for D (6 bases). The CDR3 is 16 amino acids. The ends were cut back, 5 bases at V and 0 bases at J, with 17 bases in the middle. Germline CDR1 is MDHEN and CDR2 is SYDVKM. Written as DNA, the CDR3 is TGTGCCAGCAGTCACCCGGACAGACGGAGCTCCTACGAGCAGTACTTC. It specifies CASSHPDRRSSYEQYF.

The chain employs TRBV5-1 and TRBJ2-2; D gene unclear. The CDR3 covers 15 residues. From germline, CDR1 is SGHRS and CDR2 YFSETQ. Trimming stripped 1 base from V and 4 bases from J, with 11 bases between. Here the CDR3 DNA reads TGCGCCAGCAGCTTGAATAACGGCAGCACCGGGGAGCTGTTTTTT. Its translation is CASSLNNGSTGELFF.

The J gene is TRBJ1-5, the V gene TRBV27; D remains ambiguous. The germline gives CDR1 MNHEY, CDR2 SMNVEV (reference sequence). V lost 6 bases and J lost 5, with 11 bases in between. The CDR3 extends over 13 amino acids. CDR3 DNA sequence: TGTGCCAGCAGCGCACAGAGTTATCAGCCCCAGCATTTT. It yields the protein CASSAQSYQPQHF.

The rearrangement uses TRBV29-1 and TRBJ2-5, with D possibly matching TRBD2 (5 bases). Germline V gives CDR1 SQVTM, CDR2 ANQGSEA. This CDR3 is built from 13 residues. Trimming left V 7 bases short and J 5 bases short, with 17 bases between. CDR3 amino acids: CSGDTDFGETQYF. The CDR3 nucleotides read TGCAGCGGTGACACGGACTTTGGGGAGACCCAGTACTTC.

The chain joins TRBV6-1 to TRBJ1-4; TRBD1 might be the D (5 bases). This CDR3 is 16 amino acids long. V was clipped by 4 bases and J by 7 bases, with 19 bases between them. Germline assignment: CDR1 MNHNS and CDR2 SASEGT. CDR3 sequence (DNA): TGTGCCAGCAGTGCACTGGTGGGAACGGGGGGTGAAAAACTGTTTTTT. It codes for CASSALVGTGGEKLFF.

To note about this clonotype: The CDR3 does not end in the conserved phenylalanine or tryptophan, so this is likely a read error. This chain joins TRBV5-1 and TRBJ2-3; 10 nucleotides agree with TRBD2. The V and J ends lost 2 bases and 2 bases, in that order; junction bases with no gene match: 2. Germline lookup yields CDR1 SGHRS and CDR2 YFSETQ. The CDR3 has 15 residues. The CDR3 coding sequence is TGCGCCAGCAGCTTTAGCGGGAGGAACACAGATACGCAGTATTCT. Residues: CASSFSGRNTDTQYS.

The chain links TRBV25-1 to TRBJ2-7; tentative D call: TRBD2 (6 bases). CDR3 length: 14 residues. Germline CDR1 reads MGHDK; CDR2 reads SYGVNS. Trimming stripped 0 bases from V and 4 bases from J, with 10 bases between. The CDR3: CASSEYGGKYEQYF. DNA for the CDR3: TGTGCCAGCAGTGAATATGGAGGGAAATACGAGCAGTACTTC.

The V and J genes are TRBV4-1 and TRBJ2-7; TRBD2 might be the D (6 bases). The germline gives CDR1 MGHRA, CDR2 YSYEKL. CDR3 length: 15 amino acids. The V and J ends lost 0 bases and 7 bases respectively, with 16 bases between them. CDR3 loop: CASSQDRGSAGEQYF. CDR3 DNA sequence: TGCGCCAGCAGCCAAGATCGCGGGTCGGCGGGAGAGCAGTACTTC.

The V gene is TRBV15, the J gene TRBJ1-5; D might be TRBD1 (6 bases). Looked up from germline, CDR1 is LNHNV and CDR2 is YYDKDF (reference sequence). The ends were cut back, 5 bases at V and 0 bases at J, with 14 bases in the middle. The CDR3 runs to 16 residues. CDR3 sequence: CATSPETGNSNQPQHF. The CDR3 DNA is TGTGCCACCAGCCCCGAAACAGGGAATAGCAATCAGCCCCAGCATTTT.

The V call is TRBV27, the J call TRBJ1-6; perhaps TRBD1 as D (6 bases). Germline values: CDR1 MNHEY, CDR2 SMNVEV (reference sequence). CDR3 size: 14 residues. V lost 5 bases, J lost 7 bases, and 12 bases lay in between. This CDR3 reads CASSVFRGNSPLHF. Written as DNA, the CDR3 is TGTGCCAGCAGTGTGTTTAGGGGGAATTCACCCCTCCACTTT.